These 24 T cell receptor beta chains came from one sample sequenced in a study of T cell responses to AZD1222 COVID-19 vaccine. TCRdb keeps only in-frame clones here, not all; method: immunoSEQ multiplex PCR. This table holds some 180,000 clones, over 80% found once. The material sequenced was peripheral blood, taken on day 0 of AZD1222 vaccination. Receptors were obtained from an adult in good health.

Concerning this clone itself: At the DNA level, this CDR3 is encoded by other sequences in the same sample as well. V gene TRBV5-6 combines with J gene TRBJ2-7; D unresolved. Germline V CDR1 and CDR2: SGHDT, YYEEEE. The germline V and J ends were trimmed by 4 bases and 1 base, with 3 bases remaining between them. The CDR3 runs to 11 residues. The CDR3 sequence: CASSRSYEQYF. Here the CDR3 DNA reads TGTGCCAGCAGCCGATCCTACGAGCAGTACTTC.

V usage is TRBV12-3 or TRBV12-4 and J usage is TRBJ1-1; tentatively, D is TRBD1 (5 bases). V gave up 6 bases and J gave up 7 bases, with 15 bases separating them. CDR3 length equals 13 residues. DNA for the CDR3: TGTGCCAGCAGACAAACTGCCGGGGGTGAAGCTTTCTTT. It encodes CASRQTAGGEAFF.

The J gene is TRBJ1-2, the V gene TRBV7-3, with TRBD1 as a possible D gene (5 bases). Per germline, CDR1 SGHTA and CDR2 FQGTGA. Trimming took 6 bases from V and 8 from J, leaving 19 bases between them. This CDR3 is built from 14 residues. DNA for the CDR3: TGTGCCAGCAGTCGAATGGGGGGAGGCGAAGGCTACACCTTC. Amino acids: CASSRMGGGEGYTF.

The gene calls are TRBV3-1 (or the pseudogene TRBV3-2) and TRBJ1-2, with 8 bases fitting TRBD1. The CDR3 is 15 amino acids. J lost 6 bases, V lost 0 bases, and 6 bases had no gene match. CDR1 is LGHDT and CDR2 is YNNKEL in the germline V gene (reference sequence). The CDR3, as DNA: TGTGCCAGCAGCCAAGAGGCGGCAGGGGGCAATGGCTACACCTTC. Protein product: CASSQEAAGGNGYTF.

The rearrangement links TRBV7-9 to TRBJ1-5; the D is unclear. The CDR3 contains 9 residues. Trimming left V 11 bases short and J 4 bases short, with 3 bases between. Germline V gene lookup returns CDR1 SEHNR and CDR2 FQNEAQ (reference sequence). This CDR3 is CASNQPQHF. CDR3 DNA sequence: TGTGCCTCGAATCAGCCCCAGCATTTT.

V and J are TRBV5-1 and TRBJ1-6; 7 bases match TRBD1. The length of the CDR3 is 14 residues. V gave up 5 bases and J gave up 7 bases; unmatched junction bases: 6. Germline V gene lookup returns CDR1 SGHRS and CDR2 YFSETQ. This chain's CDR3 is CASSPGQYNSPLHF. Here the CDR3 DNA reads TGCGCCAGCAGTCCGGGACAGTACAATTCACCCCTCCACTTT.

The rearrangement links TRBV19 to TRBJ1-1; D might be TRBD1 (6 bases). V lost 6 bases, J lost 3 bases, and 17 bases lay in between. Germline V gene data show CDR1 as LNHDA and CDR2 as SQIVND (reference sequence). The CDR3 is made up of 15 amino acids. Here the CDR3 reads CASRSVRGADTEAFF. CDR3 bases: TGTGCCAGTAGATCCGTACGGGGGGCGGACACTGAAGCTTTCTTT.

This clone came up many times. This rearrangement joins TRBV10-3 to TRBJ2-3; a weak D match, TRBD2 (6 bases). V was cut by 10 bases and J by 2 bases, with 16 bases left in between. The germline V gene has CDR1 ENHRY and CDR2 SYGVKD. The CDR3 spans 14 residues. The DNA for the CDR3 is TGTGCCACCACGGTGGACTACACCACAGATACGCAGTATTTT. This gives the protein CATTVDYTTDTQYF.

This clone came up a few times. The chain joins TRBV6-5 to TRBJ2-3; possible D gene TRBD1, 5 bases. CDR3 size: 14 residues. V was trimmed by 6 bases and J by 2 bases, leaving 12 bases between them. CDR1 MNHEY and CDR2 SVGAGI come from the germline V gene. CDR3 protein: CASRQDFFTDTQYF. CDR3 bases: TGTGCCAGCAGACAGGATTTTTTCACAGATACGCAGTATTTT.

This chain joins TRBV6-5 and TRBJ2-2, with D possibly TRBD2 on 6 matching bases. Germline assignment: CDR1 MNHEY and CDR2 SVGAGI. V lost 0 bases, J lost 5 bases, and 10 bases lay in between. The CDR3 has 15 residues. CDR3 residues: CASSYSIAGTGELFF. The CDR3 DNA reads TGTGCCAGCAGTTACTCTATCGCGGGGACCGGGGAGCTGTTTTTT.

This clone was observed a single time. V is TRBV2 and J is TRBJ2-2, with D tentatively TRBD2 (6 bases). The V end was cut by 10 bases, the J end by 4 bases, with 13 bases between. Per the germline V gene, CDR1 is SNHLY and CDR2 is FYNNEI. The CDR3 has 13 residues. The CDR3, as DNA: TGTGCCACCTCGCGGGGATTCACCGGGGAGCTGTTTTTT. It encodes CATSRGFTGELFF.

The chain combines TRBV28 with TRBJ2-1; 8 bases line up with TRBD2. Trimming removed 6 bases from V and 5 bases from J; junction bases left unmatched: 6. Germline V gene sequence: CDR1 MDHEN, CDR2 SYDVKM. CDR3 size: 14 residues. CDR3 coding DNA: TGTGCCAGCAGGACTGCGGGACTAGACAATGAGCAGTTCTTC. Protein: CASRTAGLDNEQFF.

As DNA, the CDR3 is TGTGCCAGCTCACCTAGCAGGGCGTTATCGAGCACCGGGGAGCTGTTTTTT. Protein product: CASSPSRALSSTGELFF. The rearrangement joins TRBV18 to TRBJ2-2, with a weak D call TRBD1 (5 bases). V lost 3 bases to trimming and J lost 4 bases, with 18 bases between them. Germline CDR1 KGHSH, CDR2 LQKENI. CDR3 length: 17 amino acids. The full variable domain, rest sourced from reference TRBV18 and TRBJ2-2, is NAGVMQNPRHLVRRRGQEARLRCSPMKGHSHVYWYRQLPEEGLKFMVYLQKENIIDESGMPKERFSAEFPKEGPSILRIQQVVRGDSAAYFCASSPSRALSSTGELFFGEGSRLTVL.

The V call is TRBV18, the J call TRBJ2-5; TRBD1 is a possible D gene (5 bases). CDR1 KGHSH and CDR2 LQKENI come from the germline V gene. V was pared by 6 bases and J by 5 bases, with 10 bases between. This CDR3 contains 12 residues. CDR3 sequence reads: CASSLKGETQYF. The CDR3 coding sequence is TGTGCCAGCTCCCTAAAGGGGGAGACCCAGTACTTC.

CDR3 region: CASSEKASMGGTEAFF. DNA of the CDR3: TGTGCCAGCAGCGAAAAGGCGTCCATGGGCGGCACTGAAGCTTTCTTT. The chain carries TRBV7-2 and TRBJ1-1; unclear D gene. Germline V CDR1 and CDR2: SGHTA, FQGNSA. The CDR3 is 16 residues long. Trimming took 5 bases from V and 4 from J, leaving 20 bases between them.

The rearrangement joins TRBV28 to TRBJ1-3; TRBD1 is a possible D gene (5 bases). The CDR3 spans 14 residues. CDR1 MDHEN and CDR2 SYDVKM come from the germline V gene. The V and J ends lost 5 bases and 0 bases respectively, with 8 bases between them. The DNA for the CDR3 is TGTGCCAGCAGTCGACAGAACTCTGGAAACACCATATATTTT. This translates into CASSRQNSGNTIYF.

The rearrangement links TRBV6-5 to TRBJ2-3; D tentatively fits TRBD1 or TRBD2 (5 bases each). V shed 0 bases and J shed 6 bases, with 13 bases lying between them. Germline V gene sequence: CDR1 MNHEY, CDR2 SVGAGI. CDR3 size: 15 residues. The CDR3 loop reads CASSYSILGPDTQYF. For the CDR3, the DNA is TGTGCCAGCAGTTACTCGATACTGGGACCCGATACGCAGTATTTT.

The chain employs TRBV28 and TRBJ1-3; TRBD1 is a possible D gene (5 bases). V was pared by 7 bases and J by 1 base, with 14 bases between. Germline lookup yields CDR1 MDHEN and CDR2 SYDVKM. The CDR3 covers 15 residues. CDR3: CASIEAGTSGNTIYF. The DNA of the CDR3 is TGTGCCAGCATTGAGGCAGGGACGTCTGGAAACACCATATATTTT.

The chain combines TRBV9 with TRBJ2-1, with 7 bases matching TRBD2. The CDR3 extends over 14 amino acids. Trimming at V came to 6 bases and at J to 8 bases, leaving 11 bases not matched to a gene. Germline loops: CDR1 SGDLS, CDR2 YYNGEE. CDR3 nucleotides: TGTGCCAGCACAGAGCGGGAAAACTCCCATGAGCAGTTCTTC. Its translation is CASTERENSHEQFF.

This clone occurred a few times. The DNA for the CDR3 is TGTGCCAGCAGCTTAGACCCTTCCTCCTACAATGAGCAGTTCTTC. It yields the protein CASSLDPSSYNEQFF. V gene TRBV7-2 combines with J gene TRBJ2-1; D call uncertain. The CDR3 contains 15 residues. Trimming shortened V by 1 base and J by 0 bases, and 7 bases separated the two germline ends. The germline gives CDR1 SGHTA, CDR2 FQGNSA.

The chain carries TRBV5-6 and TRBJ2-3; the D is unclear. V gave up 2 bases and J gave up 5 bases, with 6 bases separating them. Germline V gives CDR1 SGHDT, CDR2 YYEEEE. There are 12 residues in the CDR3. Here the CDR3 reads CASSFEEDTQYF. CDR3 nucleotide sequence: TGTGCCAGCAGCTTTGAAGAAGATACGCAGTATTTT. The variable domain in full, completed from reference TRBV5-6 and TRBJ2-3, reads DAGVTQSPTHLIKTRGQQVTLRCSPKSGHDTVSWYQQALGQGPQFIFQYYEEEERQRGNFPDRFSGHQFPNYSSELNVNALLLGDSALYLCASSFEEDTQYFGPGTRLTVL.

This chain links TRBV6-5 with TRBJ1-5; D ambiguous. The CDR3 is 16 residues long. V gave up 0 bases and J gave up 0 bases, with 9 bases separating them. Germline lookup yields CDR1 MNHEY and CDR2 SVGAGI. CDR3 sequence (DNA): TGTGCCAGCAGTTACTCGTCAGACTATAGCAATCAGCCCCAGCATTTT. Its translation: CASSYSSDYSNQPQHF.

The CDR3 here is CASTGDNMNTEAFF. The CDR3 region has the DNA TGTGCCAGCACCGGAGACAACATGAACACTGAAGCTTTCTTT. V gene TRBV6-5 combines with J gene TRBJ1-1; D ambiguous. Between the trimmed V and J ends, which lost 7 bases and 0 bases, there was a span of 12 bases. The CDR3 is 14 residues long. Looked up from germline, CDR1 is MNHEY and CDR2 is SVGAGI.

The chain is built from TRBV7-9 and TRBJ2-2, with 7 bases identical to TRBD1. Germline V gives CDR1 SEHNR, CDR2 FQNEAQ (reference sequence). The CDR3 runs 16 residues. J gave up 0 bases and V 4 bases, and 5 bases lay outside the gene matches. CDR3 nucleotides: TGTGCCAGCAGCTCCCAGGACAGGTCGAACACCGGGGAGCTGTTTTTT. This encodes CASSSQDRSNTGELFF.